This entry is about one T cell receptor (beta chain). Its antigen is still unknown. This entry comes from a study of CD8 T cell repertoires and HIV-1 epitope variants. Study background: Controls included no peptide, Ebola AY9 epitope, and a CMV, EBV, flu pool. The baseline condition was 1M T cells left uncultured.

Measured with immunoSEQ multiplex PCR; TCRdb has only the in-frame clones, and not every one. This sample has about 1,800 clones; roughly 73% occur once, and the top ten carry about 40%. V was pared by 0 bases and J by 6 bases, with 5 bases of the junction left unmatched. The V gene's germline CDR1 is MNHEY and CDR2 SVGAGI. The CDR3 is made up of 16 amino acids. General observations from the study: Most of the nine antigen-specific clonotypes appeared cross-reactive to autologous or escape variants.

Sequencing was carried out using cultured CD8+ T cells derived from PBMCs. The sequence was collected from a male donor with HIV. V and J are TRBV6-5 and TRBJ2-1, with 10 bases matching TRBD2. CDR3 DNA: TGTGCCAGCAGTTACTCGGCTAGCGGGAGCGGCAATGAGCAGTTCTTC. The encoded protein is CASSYSASGSGNEQFF.